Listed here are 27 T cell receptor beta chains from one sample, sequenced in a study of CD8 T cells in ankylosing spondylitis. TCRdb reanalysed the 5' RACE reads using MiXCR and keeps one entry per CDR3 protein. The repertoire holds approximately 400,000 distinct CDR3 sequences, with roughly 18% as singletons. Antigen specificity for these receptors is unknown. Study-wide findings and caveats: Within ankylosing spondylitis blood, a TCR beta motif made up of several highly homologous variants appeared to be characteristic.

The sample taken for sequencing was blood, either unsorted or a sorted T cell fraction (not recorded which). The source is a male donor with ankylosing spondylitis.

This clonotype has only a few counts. In nucleotides, the CDR3 is TGTGCCAGCAGCCCTAGCGGGAGGGAAGGGGAGACCCAGTACTTC. This codes for CASSPSGREGETQYF. The V and J genes are TRBV7-2 and TRBJ2-5; 12 positions agree with TRBD2. The CDR3 is 15 residues long. The junction had 6 bases not matched to a gene; V was cut back by 5 bases and J by 5 bases. CDR1 is SGHTA, CDR2 FQGNSA, per germline.

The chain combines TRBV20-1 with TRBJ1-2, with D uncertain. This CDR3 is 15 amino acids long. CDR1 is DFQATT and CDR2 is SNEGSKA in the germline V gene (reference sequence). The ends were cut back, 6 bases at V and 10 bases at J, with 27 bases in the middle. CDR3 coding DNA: TGCAGTGCCCAACCCCCCAGAGCGGACCTTAGGACCTACACCTTC. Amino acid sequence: CSAQPPRADLRTYTF.

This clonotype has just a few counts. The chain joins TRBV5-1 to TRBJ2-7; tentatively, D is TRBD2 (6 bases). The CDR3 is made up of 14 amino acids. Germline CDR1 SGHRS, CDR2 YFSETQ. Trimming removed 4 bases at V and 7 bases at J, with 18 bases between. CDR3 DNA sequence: TGCGCCAGCAGCGCGAATTCCGGGGCGGGGGAGCAGTACTTC. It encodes CASSANSGAGEQYF.

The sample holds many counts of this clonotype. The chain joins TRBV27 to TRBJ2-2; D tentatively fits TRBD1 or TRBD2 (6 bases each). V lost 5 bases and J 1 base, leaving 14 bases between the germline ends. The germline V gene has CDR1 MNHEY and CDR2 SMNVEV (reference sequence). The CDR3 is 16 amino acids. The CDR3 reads CASSARGTVNTGELFF. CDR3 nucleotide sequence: TGTGCCAGCAGTGCGAGGGGGACTGTGAACACCGGGGAGCTGTTTTTT.

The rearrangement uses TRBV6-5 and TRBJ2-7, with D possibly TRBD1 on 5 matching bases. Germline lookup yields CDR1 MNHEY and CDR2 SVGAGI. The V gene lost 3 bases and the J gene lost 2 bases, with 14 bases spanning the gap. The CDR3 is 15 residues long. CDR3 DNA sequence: TGTGCCAGCAGTTATAAGGGGCAAAACGCCTACGAGCAGTACTTC. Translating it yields CASSYKGQNAYEQYF.

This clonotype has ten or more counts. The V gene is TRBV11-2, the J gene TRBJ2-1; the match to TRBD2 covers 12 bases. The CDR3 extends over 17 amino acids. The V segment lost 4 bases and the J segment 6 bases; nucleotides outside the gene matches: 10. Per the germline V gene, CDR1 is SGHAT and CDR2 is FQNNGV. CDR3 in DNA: TGTGCCAGCAGCTCCCAACGACTAGCGGGGGTGGGCAATGAGCAGTTCTTC. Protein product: CASSSQRLAGVGNEQFF.

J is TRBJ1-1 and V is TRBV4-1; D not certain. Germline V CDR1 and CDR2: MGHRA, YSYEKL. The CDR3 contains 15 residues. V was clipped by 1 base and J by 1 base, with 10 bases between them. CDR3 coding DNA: TGCGCCAGCAGCCAAGTAAGACGCTGGAACACTGAAGCTTTCTTT. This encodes CASSQVRRWNTEAFF.

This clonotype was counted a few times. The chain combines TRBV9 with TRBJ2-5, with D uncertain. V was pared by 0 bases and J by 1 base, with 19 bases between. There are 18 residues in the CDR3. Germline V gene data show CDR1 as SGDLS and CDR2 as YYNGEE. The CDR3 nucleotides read TGTGCCAGCAGCGTAGGTGGGCTTTCCTACCCCAGCCAAGAGACCCAGTACTTC. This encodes CASSVGGLSYPSQETQYF.

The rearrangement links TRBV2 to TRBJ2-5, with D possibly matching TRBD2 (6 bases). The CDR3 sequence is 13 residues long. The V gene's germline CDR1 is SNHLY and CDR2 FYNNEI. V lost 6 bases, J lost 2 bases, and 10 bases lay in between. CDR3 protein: CASRGGKQETQYF. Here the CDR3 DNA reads TGTGCCAGCAGGGGCGGGAAGCAAGAGACCCAGTACTTC.

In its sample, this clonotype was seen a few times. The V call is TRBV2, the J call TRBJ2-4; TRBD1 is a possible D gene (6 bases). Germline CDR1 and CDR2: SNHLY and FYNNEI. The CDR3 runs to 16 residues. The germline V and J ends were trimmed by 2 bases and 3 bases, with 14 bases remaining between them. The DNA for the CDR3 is TGTGCCAGCAGTGAAAGGGCTAGAGGGGGCAAAAACATTCAGTACTTC. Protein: CASSERARGGKNIQYF.

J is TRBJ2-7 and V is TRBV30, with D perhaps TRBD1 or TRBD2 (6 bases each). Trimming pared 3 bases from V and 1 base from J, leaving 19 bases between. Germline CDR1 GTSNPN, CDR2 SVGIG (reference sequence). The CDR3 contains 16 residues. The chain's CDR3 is CAWRTSGYQGSYEQYF. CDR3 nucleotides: TGTGCCTGGAGGACTAGTGGCTATCAGGGGTCCTACGAGCAGTACTTC.

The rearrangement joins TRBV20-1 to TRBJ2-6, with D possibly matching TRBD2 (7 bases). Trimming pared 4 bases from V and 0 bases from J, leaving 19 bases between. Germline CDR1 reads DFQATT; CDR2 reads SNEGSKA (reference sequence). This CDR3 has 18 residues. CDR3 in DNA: TGCAGTGCTAAAGGGGGGGCAGGATCGTACTCTGGGGCCAACGTCCTGACTTTC. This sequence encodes CSAKGGAGSYSGANVLTF.

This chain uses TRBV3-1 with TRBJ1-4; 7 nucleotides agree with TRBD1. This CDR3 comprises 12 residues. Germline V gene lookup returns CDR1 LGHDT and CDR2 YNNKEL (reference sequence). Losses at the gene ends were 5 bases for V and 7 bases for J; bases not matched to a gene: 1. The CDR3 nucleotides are TGTGCCAGCAGCAACAGGGGTGAAAAACTGTTTTTT. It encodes CASSNRGEKLFF.

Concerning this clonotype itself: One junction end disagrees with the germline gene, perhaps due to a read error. CDR3 loop: CASTRKDRGGHQPQHF. The CDR3 DNA sequence: TGTGCTAGCACCAGGAAGGACAGGGGGGGGCATCAGCCCCAGCATTTT. V is TRBV7-7 and J is TRBJ1-5; TRBD1 aligns across 10 bases. CDR3 size: 16 residues. Per the germline V gene, CDR1 is SSHAT and CDR2 is FNYEAQ (reference sequence).

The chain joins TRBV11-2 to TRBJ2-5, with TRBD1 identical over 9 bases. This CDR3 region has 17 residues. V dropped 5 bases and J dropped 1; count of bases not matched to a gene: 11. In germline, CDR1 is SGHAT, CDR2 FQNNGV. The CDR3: CASSPGSGQGFQETQYF. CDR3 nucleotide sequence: TGTGCCAGCAGCCCCGGCTCAGGACAGGGGTTCCAAGAGACCCAGTACTTC.

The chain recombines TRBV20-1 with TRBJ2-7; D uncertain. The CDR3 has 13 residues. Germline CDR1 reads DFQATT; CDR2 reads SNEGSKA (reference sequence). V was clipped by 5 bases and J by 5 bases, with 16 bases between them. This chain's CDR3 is CSALEPSINEQYF. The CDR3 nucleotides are TGCAGTGCTTTAGAACCTTCCATAAACGAGCAGTACTTC.

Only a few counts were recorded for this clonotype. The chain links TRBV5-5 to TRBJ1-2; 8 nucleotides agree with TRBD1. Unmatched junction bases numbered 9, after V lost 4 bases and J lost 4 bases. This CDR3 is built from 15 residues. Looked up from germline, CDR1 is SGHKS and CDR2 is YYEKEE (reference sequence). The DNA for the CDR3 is TGTGCCAGCAGCCCGACAGGGGCAGAGGGCTATGGCTACACCTTC. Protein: CASSPTGAEGYGYTF.

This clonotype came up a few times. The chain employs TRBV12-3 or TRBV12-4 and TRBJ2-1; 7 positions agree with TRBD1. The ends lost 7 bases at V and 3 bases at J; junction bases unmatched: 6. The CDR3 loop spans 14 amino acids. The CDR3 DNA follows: TGTGCCAGCACTAGGACAGGTCTCTACAATGAGCAGTTCTTC. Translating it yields CASTRTGLYNEQFF.

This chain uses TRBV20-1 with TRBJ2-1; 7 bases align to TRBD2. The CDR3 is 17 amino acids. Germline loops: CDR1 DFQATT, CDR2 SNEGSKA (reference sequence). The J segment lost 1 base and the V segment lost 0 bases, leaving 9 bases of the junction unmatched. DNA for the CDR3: TGCAGTGCTAGAGATCAGGGAGGGGAGTTGTCCTACAATGAGCAGTTCTTC. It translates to CSARDQGGELSYNEQFF.

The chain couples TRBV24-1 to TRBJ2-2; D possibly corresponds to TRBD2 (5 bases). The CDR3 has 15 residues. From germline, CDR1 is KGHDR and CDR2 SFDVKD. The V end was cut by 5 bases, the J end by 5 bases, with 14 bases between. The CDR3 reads CATSGVGSGTGELFF. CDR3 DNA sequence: TGTGCCACCAGTGGGGTGGGATCGGGAACCGGGGAGCTGTTTTTT.

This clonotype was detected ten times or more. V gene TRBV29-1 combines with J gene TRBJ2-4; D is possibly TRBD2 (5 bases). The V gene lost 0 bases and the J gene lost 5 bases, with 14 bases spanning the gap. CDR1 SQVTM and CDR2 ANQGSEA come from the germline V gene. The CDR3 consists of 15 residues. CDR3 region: CSVEDRTQRQNIQYF. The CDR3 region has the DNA TGCAGCGTTGAAGACCGGACCCAGCGGCAAAACATTCAGTACTTC.

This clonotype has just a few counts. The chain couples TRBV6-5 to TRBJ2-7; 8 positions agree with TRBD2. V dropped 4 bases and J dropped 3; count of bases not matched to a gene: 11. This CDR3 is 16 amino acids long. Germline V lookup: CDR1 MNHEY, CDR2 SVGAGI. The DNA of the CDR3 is TGTGCCAGCAGTTCCCCCCGGGGGGGTCTGAACTACGAGCAGTACTTC. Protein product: CASSSPRGGLNYEQYF.

The CDR3 DNA sequence: TGTGCCAGTAGTATCGTCGGGAGGAACACTGAAGCTTTCTTT. The encoded protein is CASSIVGRNTEAFF. The rearrangement uses TRBV19 and TRBJ1-1; D ambiguous. The V gene lost 3 bases and the J gene lost 1 base, with 9 bases spanning the gap. CDR1 LNHDA and CDR2 SQIVND come from the germline V gene (reference sequence). CDR3 size: 14 residues.

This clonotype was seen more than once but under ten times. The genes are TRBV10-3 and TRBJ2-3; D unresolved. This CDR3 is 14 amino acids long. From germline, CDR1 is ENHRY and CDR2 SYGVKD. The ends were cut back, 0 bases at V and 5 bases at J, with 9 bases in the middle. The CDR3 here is CAISESRPEDTQYF. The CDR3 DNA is TGTGCCATCAGTGAGTCGCGCCCCGAAGATACGCAGTATTTT.

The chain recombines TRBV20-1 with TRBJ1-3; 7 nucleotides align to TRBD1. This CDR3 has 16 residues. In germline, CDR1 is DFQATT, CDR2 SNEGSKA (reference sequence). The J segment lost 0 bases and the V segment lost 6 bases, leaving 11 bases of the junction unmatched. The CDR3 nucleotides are TGCAGTGCCCCCCGAGGGGGCCCCAACTCTGGAAACACCATATATTTT. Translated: CSAPRGGPNSGNTIYF.

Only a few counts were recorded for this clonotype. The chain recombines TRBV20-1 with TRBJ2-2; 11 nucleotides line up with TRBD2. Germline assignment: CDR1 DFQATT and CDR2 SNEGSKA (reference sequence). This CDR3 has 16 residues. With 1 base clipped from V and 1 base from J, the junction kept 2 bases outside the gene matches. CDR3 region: CSARGGLAENTGELFF. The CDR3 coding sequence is TGCAGTGCTAGAGGGGGACTAGCGGAGAACACCGGGGAGCTGTTTTTT.

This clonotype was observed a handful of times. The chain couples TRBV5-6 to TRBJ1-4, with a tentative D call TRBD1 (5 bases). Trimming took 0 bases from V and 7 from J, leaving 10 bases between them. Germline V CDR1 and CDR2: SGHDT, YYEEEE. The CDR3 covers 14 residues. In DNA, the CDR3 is TGTGCCAGCAGCTTGGGACAGACGGGTGAAAAACTGTTTTTT. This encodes CASSLGQTGEKLFF.